This T cell receptor (beta chain) stems from a study of T cell changes during pregnancy in multiple sclerosis. V lost 3 bases to trimming and J lost 3 bases; unmatched junction nucleotides: 4. Per germline, CDR1 WNHNN and CDR2 SYGVQD (reference sequence). The CDR3 extends over 16 amino acids. Only in-frame clones appear in the TCRdb table, and some are missing; sequencing was by immunoSEQ multiplex PCR. Of around 71,000 clones in the sample, roughly nine tenths were seen once. The source material was peripheral blood, sampled after pregnancy. The source is a female donor with multiple sclerosis, enrolled in a pregnancy study. The chain employs TRBV10-1 and TRBJ2-1, with TRBD1 matching over 11 bases. The CDR3: CASSDLGTGGYNEQFF. For the CDR3, the DNA is TGCGCCAGCAGTGACCTCGGGACAGGGGGCTACAATGAGCAGTTCTTC.